This T cell receptor beta chain was obtained from a study of blood T cell repertoires in COVID-19. Study background: The samples span acute and convalescent COVID-19 from the United States, Italy and Spain. From T cells, B-cell-depleted T cells, or PBMCs came the material, which was cDNA or gDNA.

The CDR3 extends over 13 amino acids. V was cut by 5 bases and J by 3 bases, with 11 bases left in between. Germline V lookup: CDR1 SGHRS, CDR2 YFSETQ. In the study's own analysis: Amplification from reference gene primers served as the basis for estimated nucleated cell counts. Repertoires were generated with immunoSEQ multiplex PCR, while TCRdb's copy carries only in-frame clones and drops some. V and J calls and clone size are those listed in that table; D and trimming were worked out from the DNA. Seen here are some 150,000 clones, 75% to 90% observed once, and the top ten hold over 2%. The chain uses TRBV5-1 and TRBJ1-1; possible D gene TRBD1, 5 bases. Sequences were obtained from peripheral blood. This clonotype was obtained from a woman in her seventies with acute or convalescent COVID-19. CDR3 sequence (DNA): TGCGCCAGCAGGGCGGCGGGGGACACTGAAGCTTTCTTT. It translates to CASRAAGDTEAFF.